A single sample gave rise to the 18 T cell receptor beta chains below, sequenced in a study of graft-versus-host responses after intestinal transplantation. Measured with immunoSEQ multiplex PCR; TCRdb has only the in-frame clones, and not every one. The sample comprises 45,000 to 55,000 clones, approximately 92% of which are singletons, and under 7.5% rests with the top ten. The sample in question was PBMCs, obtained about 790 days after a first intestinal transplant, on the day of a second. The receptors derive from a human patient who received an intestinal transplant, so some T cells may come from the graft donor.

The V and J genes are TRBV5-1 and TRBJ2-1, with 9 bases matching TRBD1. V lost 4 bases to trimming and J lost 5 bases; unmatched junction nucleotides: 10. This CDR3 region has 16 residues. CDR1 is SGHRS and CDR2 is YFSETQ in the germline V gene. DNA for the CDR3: TGCGCCAGCAGCCGCGTGGCGGGACAGGGAAACAATGAGCAGTTCTTC. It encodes CASSRVAGQGNNEQFF.

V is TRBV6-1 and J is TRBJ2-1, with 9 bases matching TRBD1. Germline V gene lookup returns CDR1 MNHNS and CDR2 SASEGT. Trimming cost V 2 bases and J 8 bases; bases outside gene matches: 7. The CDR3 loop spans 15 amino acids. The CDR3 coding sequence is TGTGCCAGCAGTGAACCGGGACAGGGAGGTGATGAGCAGTTCTTC. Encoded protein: CASSEPGQGGDEQFF.

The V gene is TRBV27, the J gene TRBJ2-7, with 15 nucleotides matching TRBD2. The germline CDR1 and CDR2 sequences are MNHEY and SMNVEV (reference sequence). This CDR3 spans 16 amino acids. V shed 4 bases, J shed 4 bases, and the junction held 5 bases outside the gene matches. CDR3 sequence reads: CASSWAGTSGRYEQYF. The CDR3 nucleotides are TGTGCCAGCAGTTGGGCCGGGACTAGCGGGAGGTACGAGCAGTACTTC.

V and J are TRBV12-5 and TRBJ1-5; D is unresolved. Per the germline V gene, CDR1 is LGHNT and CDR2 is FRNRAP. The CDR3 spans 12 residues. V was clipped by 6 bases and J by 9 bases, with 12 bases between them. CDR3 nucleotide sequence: TGTGCTAGTGGGACCGATGTAGGGCCCCAGCATTTT. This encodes CASGTDVGPQHF.

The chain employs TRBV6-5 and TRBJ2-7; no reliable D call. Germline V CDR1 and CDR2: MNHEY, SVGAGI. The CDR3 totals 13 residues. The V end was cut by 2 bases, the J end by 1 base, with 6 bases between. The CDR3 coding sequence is TGTGCCAGCAGTTACGGGGTTTCCTACGAGCAGTACTTC. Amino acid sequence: CASSYGVSYEQYF.

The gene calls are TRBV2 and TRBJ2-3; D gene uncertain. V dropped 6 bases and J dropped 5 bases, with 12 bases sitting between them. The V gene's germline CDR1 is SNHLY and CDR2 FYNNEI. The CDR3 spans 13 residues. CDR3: CASRTDQGDTQYF. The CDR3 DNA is TGTGCCAGCAGAACGGATCAAGGAGATACGCAGTATTTT.

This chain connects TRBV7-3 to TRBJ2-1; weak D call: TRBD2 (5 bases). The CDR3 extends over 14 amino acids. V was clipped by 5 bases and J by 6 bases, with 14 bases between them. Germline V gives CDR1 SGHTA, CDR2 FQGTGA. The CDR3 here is CASSGLSPFNEQFF. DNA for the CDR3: TGTGCCAGCAGCGGACTTTCCCCTTTCAATGAGCAGTTCTTC.

The CDR3 nucleotides read TGTGCCAGTTGTCAGCGGGAGACCCGAGTGGAGCAGTTCTTC. Amino acid sequence: CASCQRETRVEQFF. This rearrangement joins TRBV2 to TRBJ2-1; 8 nucleotides match TRBD2. CDR1 is SNHLY, CDR2 FYNNEI, per germline. Unmatched junction bases numbered 14, after V lost 9 bases and J lost 10 bases. The CDR3 sequence is 14 residues long.

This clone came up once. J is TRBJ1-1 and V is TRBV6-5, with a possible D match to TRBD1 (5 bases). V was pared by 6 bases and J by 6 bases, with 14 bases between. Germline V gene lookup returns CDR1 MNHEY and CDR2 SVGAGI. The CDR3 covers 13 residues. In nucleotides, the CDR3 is TGTGCCAGCAGCCTCGGCGGGACCCCTGAAGCTTTCTTT. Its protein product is CASSLGGTPEAFF.

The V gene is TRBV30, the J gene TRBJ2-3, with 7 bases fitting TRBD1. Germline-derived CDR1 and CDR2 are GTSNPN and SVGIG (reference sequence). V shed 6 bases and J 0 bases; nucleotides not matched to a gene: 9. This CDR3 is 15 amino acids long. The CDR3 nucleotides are TGTGCCTGCACCGGACAGGCGACTAGCACAGATACGCAGTATTTT. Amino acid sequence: CACTGQATSTDTQYF. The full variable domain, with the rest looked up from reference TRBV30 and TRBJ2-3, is SQTIHQWPATLVQPVGSPLSLECTVEGTSNPNLYWYRQAAGRGLQLLFYSVGIGQISSEVPQNLSASRPQDRQFILSSKKLLLSDSGFYLCACTGQATSTDTQYFGPGTRLTVL.

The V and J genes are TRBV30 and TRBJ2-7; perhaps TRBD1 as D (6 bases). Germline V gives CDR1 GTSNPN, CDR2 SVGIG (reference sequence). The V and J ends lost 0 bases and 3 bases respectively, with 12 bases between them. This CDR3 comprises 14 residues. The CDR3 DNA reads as TGTGCCTGGAGTGTATTAACAGGGAACTACGAGCAGTACTTC. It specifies CAWSVLTGNYEQYF.

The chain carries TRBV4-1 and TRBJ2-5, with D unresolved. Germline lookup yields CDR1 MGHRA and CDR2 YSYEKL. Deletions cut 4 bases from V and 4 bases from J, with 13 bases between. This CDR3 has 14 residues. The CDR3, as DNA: TGCGCCAGCAGCCTAGAGTCTACGCGAGAGACCCAGTACTTC. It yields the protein CASSLESTRETQYF.

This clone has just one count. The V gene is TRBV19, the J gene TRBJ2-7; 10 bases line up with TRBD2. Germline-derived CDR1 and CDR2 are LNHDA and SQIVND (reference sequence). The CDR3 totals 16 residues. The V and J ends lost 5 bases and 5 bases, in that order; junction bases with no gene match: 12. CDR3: CASSADPGTSAHEQYF. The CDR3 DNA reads TGTGCCAGTAGTGCAGATCCCGGGACTAGCGCCCACGAGCAGTACTTC.

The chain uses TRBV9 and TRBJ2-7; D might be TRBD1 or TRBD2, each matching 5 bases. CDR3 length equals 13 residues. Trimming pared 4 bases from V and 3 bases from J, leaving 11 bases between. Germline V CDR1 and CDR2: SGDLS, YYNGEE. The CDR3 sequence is CASSTGGGYEQYF. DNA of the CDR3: TGTGCCAGCAGCACAGGTGGGGGCTACGAGCAGTACTTC.

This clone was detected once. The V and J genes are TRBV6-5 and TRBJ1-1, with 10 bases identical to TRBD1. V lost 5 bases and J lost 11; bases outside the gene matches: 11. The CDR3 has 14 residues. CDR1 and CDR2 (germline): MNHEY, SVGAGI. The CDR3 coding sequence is TGTGCCAGCAGTGAAGACAGGGGGCCTTCGCTCGCTTTCTTT. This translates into CASSEDRGPSLAFF.

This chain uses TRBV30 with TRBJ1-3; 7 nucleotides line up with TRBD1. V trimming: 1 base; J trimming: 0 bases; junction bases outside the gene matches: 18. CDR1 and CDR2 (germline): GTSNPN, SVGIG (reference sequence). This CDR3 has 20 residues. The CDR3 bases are TGTGCCTGGAGTGCCCTTCCGGGACAGAGGGTCCGACTCTCTGGAAACACCATATATTTT. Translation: CAWSALPGQRVRLSGNTIYF.

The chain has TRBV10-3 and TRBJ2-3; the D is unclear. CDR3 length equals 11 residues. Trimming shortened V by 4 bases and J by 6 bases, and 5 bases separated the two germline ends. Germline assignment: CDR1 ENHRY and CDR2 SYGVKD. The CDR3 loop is CAISVGDTQYF. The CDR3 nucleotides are TGTGCCATCAGTGTCGGGGATACGCAGTATTTT.

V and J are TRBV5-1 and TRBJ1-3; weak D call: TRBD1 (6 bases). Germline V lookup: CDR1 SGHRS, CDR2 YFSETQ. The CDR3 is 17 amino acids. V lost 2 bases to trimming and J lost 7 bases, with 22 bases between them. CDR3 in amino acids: CASSLSFPTDSGNTIYF. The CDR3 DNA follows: TGCGCCAGCAGCTTAAGTTTCCCCACGGACAGTGGCAACACCATATATTTT.